This T cell receptor beta chain was documented in a study of control samples from healthy donors and cancer patients (dated by TCRdb to between 2020 and 2021). With respect to this clone: Its cognate antigen has yet to be identified. Nothing much larger sits one base from this clone, and base qualities are not available.

Libraries were built with the immunoSEQ multiplex PCR assay. In TCRdb, the immuneACCESS table is reduced to in-frame sequences with V and J assigned. These tables do not hold every clone; where another copy was compared, an unresolved V gene accounts for under half, and the others remain unexplained. The sample yields approximately 150,000 clones; roughly 95% were counted once. Over 1% of the sample belongs to the ten largest clones. Based on the germline V gene (reference sequence), the CDR1 and CDR2 sequences are PRHDT and FYEKMQ. V has 5 bases trimmed and J has 13 bases trimmed; junction bases matching no gene number 9. The CDR3 runs 13 amino acids, cysteine and phenylalanine included. The only DNA kept is the CDR3, 39 bases in frame from the first base.

What was sequenced was blood. This clonotype was obtained from a woman in her 30s in good health. The chain links TRBV13 with TRBJ2-7; TRBD1 fits 12 bases in the junction. The CDR3 is CASSTWDRGRLYF. The DNA sequence reads TGTGCCAGCAGCACATGGGACAGGGGGCGCCTCTACTTC.